This T cell receptor beta chain was sequenced in a study of blood T cells in healthy people across ages. A sample-barcoded 5' primer and a J-beta primer mix were used in a second PCR of roughly 6 to 11 cycles. TCRdb itself ran the 5' RACE reads through MiXCR, one entry per CDR3 protein. The table lists about 760,000 distinct CDR3 sequences, 25% of them singletons. Germline V gene lookup returns CDR1 MNHNY and CDR2 SVGAGI (reference sequence). The CDR3 extends over 15 amino acids. V was trimmed by 5 bases and J by 7 bases, leaving 18 bases between them. This clonotype has a handful of counts. Donors each provided 9.5 to 10 milliliters of peripheral blood. A further study also used this sample, focusing on T cells of mothers and their children. According to that study: Material was donated by three healthy Caucasian mothers and their six children.

Source material: blood. This TCR derives from a boy younger than 18 in good health. This chain joins TRBV6-6 and TRBJ2-1, with a weak D call TRBD1 (6 bases). CDR3 residues: CASSTTGATRNEQFF. The CDR3 DNA reads TGTGCCAGCAGTACGACAGGCGCGACGCGGAATGAGCAGTTCTTC.